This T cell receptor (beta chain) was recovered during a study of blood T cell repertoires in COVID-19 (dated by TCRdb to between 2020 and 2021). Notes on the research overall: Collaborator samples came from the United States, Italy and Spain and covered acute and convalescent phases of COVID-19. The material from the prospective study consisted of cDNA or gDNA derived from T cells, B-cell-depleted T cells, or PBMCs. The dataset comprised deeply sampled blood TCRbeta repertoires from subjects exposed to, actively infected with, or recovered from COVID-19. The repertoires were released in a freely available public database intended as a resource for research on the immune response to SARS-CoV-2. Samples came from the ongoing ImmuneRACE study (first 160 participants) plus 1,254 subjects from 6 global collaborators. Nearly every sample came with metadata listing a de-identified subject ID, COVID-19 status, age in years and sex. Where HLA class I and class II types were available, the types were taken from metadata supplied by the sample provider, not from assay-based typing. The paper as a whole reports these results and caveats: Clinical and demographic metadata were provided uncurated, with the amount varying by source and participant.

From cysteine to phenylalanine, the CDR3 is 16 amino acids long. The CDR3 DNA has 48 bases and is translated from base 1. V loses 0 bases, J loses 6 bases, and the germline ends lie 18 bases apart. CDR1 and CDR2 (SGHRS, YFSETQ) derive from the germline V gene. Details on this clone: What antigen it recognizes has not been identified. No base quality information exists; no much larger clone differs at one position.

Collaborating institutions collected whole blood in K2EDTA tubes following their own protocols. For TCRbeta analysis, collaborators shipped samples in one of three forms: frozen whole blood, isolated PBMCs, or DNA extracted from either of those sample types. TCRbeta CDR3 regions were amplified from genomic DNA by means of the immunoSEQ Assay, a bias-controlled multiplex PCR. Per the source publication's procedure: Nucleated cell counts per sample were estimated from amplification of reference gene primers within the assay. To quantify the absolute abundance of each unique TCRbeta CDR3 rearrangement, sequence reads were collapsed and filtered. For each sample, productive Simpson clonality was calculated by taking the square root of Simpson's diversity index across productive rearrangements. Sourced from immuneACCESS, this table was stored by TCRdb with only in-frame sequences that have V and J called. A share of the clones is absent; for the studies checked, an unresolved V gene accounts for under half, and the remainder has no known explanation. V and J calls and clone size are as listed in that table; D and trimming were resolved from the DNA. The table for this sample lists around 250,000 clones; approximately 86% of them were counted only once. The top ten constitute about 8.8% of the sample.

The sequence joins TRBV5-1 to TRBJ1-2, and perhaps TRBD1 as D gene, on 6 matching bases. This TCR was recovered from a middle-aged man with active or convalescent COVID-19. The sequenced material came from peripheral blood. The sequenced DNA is TGCGCCAGCAGCTTGGAGATCAGGGTGCAGGGGAATGGCTACACCTTC. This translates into CASSLEIRVQGNGYTF. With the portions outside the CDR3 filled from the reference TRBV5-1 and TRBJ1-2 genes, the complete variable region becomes KAGVTQTPRYLIKTRGQQVTLSCSPISGHRSVSWYQQTPGQGLQFLFEYFSETQRNKGNFPGRFSGRQFSNSRSEMNVSTLELGDSALYLCASSLEIRVQGNGYTFGSGTRLTVV.